This T cell receptor beta chain stems from a study of T cell repertoires in urothelial bladder cancer. About the study: The roughly 12 resected lesions were three cT0, three cTa, three cT1 and three cT2 or greater.

The data were produced by immunoSEQ multiplex PCR, yet TCRdb's version contains in-frame clones alone and is incomplete. The data contain over a thousand clones, approximately 70% of them seen just once; the ten biggest clones take up about 30%. General study findings and limits: Benign specimens held more T cells than urothelial carcinoma specimens. Up to 17% of carcinoma infiltrating lymphocytes belonged to one T-cell clone. Median infiltrating lymphocyte percentage was more than 1.5% in carcinoma specimens.

As to this clone: Its antigen remains unidentified.

The receptor's source is a human donor with urothelial carcinoma. Specimen: tumor-infiltrating cells from bladder cancer.

CDR3 nucleotides: TGCAGCGTGGGTTTGGGGCAGGTTGGAAACACCATATATTTT. Encoded protein: CSVGLGQVGNTIYF. V and J are TRBV29-1 and TRBJ1-3; TRBD1 is a possible D gene (5 bases). V dropped 6 bases and J dropped 3 bases, with 15 bases sitting between them. Germline assignment: CDR1 SQVTM and CDR2 ANQGSEA. The CDR3 sequence is 14 residues long. The complete variable domain, with remaining parts taken from reference TRBV29-1 and TRBJ1-3, reads SAVISQKPSRDICQRGTSLTIQCQVDSQVTMMFWYRQQPGQSLTLIATANQGSEATYESGFVIDKFPISRPNLTFSTLTVSNMSPEDSSIYLCSVGLGQVGNTIYFGEGSWLTVV.